This TCR beta chain was retrieved from a study of blood T cell repertoires in COVID-19. Trimming took 5 bases from V and 0 from J, leaving 9 bases between them. From germline, CDR1 is MNHEY and CDR2 SVGEGT. CDR3 length equals 14 residues. In the original analysis: Quantification of nucleated cells was approximated via reference gene primer amplification. Sequencing used immunoSEQ multiplex PCR; TCRdb keeps in-frame clones, though not all of them. The V and J calls and clone size are taken from that table; D and trimming were inferred from the DNA. This table has 60,000 to 75,000 clones, 86% appearing once.

The receptor comes from a woman aged 55-69 years with acute or convalescent COVID-19. This chain uses TRBV6-2 or TRBV6-3 with TRBJ2-3; D is uncertain. Sequencing was performed on peripheral blood. The CDR3 protein is CASSLSPSTDTQYF. For the CDR3, the DNA is TGTGCCAGCAGTCTTTCTCCTAGCACAGATACGCAGTATTTT.